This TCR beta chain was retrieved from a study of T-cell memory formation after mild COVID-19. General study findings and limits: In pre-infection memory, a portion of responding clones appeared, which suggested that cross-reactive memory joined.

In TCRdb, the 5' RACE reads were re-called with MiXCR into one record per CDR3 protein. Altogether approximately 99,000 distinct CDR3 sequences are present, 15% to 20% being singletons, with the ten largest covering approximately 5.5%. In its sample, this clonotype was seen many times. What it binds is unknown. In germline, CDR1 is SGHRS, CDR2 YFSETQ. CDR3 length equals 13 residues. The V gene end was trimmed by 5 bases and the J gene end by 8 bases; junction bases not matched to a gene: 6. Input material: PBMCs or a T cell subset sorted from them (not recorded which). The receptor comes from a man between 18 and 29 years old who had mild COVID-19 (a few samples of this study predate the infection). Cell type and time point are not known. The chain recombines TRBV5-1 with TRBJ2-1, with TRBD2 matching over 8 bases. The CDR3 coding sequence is TGCGCCAGCAGTCAAGCGGGGGTGGATGAGCAGTTCTTC. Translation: CASSQAGVDEQFF.